Below, 13 T cell receptor beta chains from the same sample are listed, as sequenced in a study of PD-L1 blockade in urothelial cancer. Time point indicated: peripheral blood 6 weeks after treatment start. Clones were sequenced by immunoSEQ multiplex PCR, and TCRdb holds only the in-frame ones, with some missing. The table records approximately 93,000 clones, around four fifths of them present only once. Material: PBMCs, obtained around atezolizumab (anti-PD-L1) treatment. These receptors were collected from a man in his 70s with urothelial cancer.

The V gene is TRBV19, the J gene TRBJ2-3; D possibly corresponds to TRBD2 (7 bases). CDR1 and CDR2 from the germline V gene are LNHDA and SQIVND (reference sequence). V lost 6 bases and J lost 6, with 13 bases in between. This CDR3 is 13 amino acids long. The chain's CDR3 is CASRPAGADTQYF. The CDR3 DNA is TGTGCCAGTAGGCCGGCGGGGGCGGATACGCAGTATTTT.

CDR3 amino acids: CASSNGQGPNEKLFF. As DNA, the CDR3 is TGTGCCAGCAGCAACGGACAGGGACCTAATGAAAAACTGTTTTTT. The chain uses TRBV7-6 and TRBJ1-4; 8 bases agree with TRBD1. Germline trimming cut 5 bases from V and 3 bases from J; bases unmatched to any gene: 5. The CDR3 consists of 15 residues. Germline V CDR1 and CDR2: SGHVS, FNYEAQ. The full variable domain, rest sourced from reference TRBV7-6 and TRBJ1-4, is GAGVSQSPRYKVTKRGQDVALRCDPISGHVSLYWYRQALGQGPEFLTYFNYEAQQDKSGLPNDRFSAERPEGSISTLTIQRTEQRDSAMYRCASSNGQGPNEKLFFGSGTQLSVL.

The V gene is TRBV5-1, the J gene TRBJ2-7, with D possibly being TRBD2 (6 bases). Germline V gene lookup returns CDR1 SGHRS and CDR2 YFSETQ. The CDR3 is 15 amino acids. V gave up 4 bases and J gave up 0 bases, with 14 bases separating them. The CDR3 loop is CASSPGLTSSYEQYF. CDR3 sequence (DNA): TGCGCCAGCAGCCCGGGACTGACTAGCTCCTACGAGCAGTACTTC.

In its sample, this clone was seen a few times. The gene calls are TRBV29-1 and TRBJ1-2; D is possibly TRBD1 (5 bases). The CDR3 consists of 13 residues. Trimming pared 8 bases from V and 8 bases from J, leaving 21 bases between. CDR1 SQVTM and CDR2 ANQGSEA come from the germline V gene. CDR3 nucleotides: TGCAGCACACCCGTCGCGGGCGGGGGGGGCTACACCTTC. Translated, it gives CSTPVAGGGGYTF.

This clone was observed a single time. The chain employs TRBV5-1 and TRBJ2-5; 7 positions agree with TRBD2. The ends lost 3 bases at V and 5 bases at J; junction bases unmatched: 10. The CDR3 consists of 15 residues. CDR1 is SGHRS, CDR2 YFSETQ, per germline. Written as DNA, the CDR3 is TGCGCCAGCAGCTCTGGGGGGGGATATTTGGAGACCCAGTACTTC. Its translation: CASSSGGGYLETQYF.

The chain employs TRBV19 and TRBJ1-2; no definite D call. Germline V lookup: CDR1 LNHDA, CDR2 SQIVND (reference sequence). Deletions cut 4 bases from V and 4 bases from J, with 25 bases between. The length of the CDR3 is 18 residues. In DNA form, the CDR3 reads TGTGCCAGTAGTAATACCCACGGACTTCCCACCGGTGGCTATGGCTACACCTTC. As protein: CASSNTHGLPTGGYGYTF.

J is TRBJ1-2 and V is TRBV29-1, with D perhaps TRBD1 (6 bases). V lost 7 bases and J lost 0, with 12 bases in between. Germline V gene lookup returns CDR1 SQVTM and CDR2 ANQGSEA. The CDR3 consists of 13 residues. The CDR3 loop is CSAYREPNYGYTF. CDR3 bases: TGCAGCGCATACAGGGAACCTAACTATGGCTACACCTTC.

V gene TRBV5-1 combines with J gene TRBJ1-1; D is ambiguous. Trimming removed 2 bases from V and 1 base from J, with 12 bases in between. The CDR3 is 15 amino acids. Germline V CDR1 and CDR2: SGHRS, YFSETQ. This chain's CDR3 is CASSFEEVGNTEAFF. The CDR3 nucleotides read TGCGCCAGCAGCTTCGAGGAGGTGGGGAACACTGAAGCTTTCTTT.

The V gene is TRBV6-5, the J gene TRBJ2-5; 12 nucleotides agree with TRBD2. CDR3 length: 14 amino acids. Germline loops: CDR1 MNHEY, CDR2 SVGAGI. The trim removed 10 bases at V and 5 bases at J, leaving 8 bases unmatched. DNA for the CDR3: TGTGCCACCCTAGCGGGGGGGTCTCTCGAGACCCAGTACTTC. Translated, it gives CATLAGGSLETQYF.

V gene TRBV4-3 combines with J gene TRBJ2-1, with 13 positions matching TRBD2. Germline CDR1 and CDR2: LGHNA and YSLEER. The CDR3 has 18 residues. With V trimmed by 3 bases and J by 5 bases, 10 bases remained unmatched. The CDR3, as DNA: TGCGCCAGCAGCCATGGACTAGCGGGAGTTCGAGAAAACAATGAGCAGTTCTTC. Residues: CASSHGLAGVRENNEQFF.

The chain recombines TRBV19 with TRBJ1-1, with 12 bases lining up with TRBD1. The J segment lost 3 bases and the V segment lost 7 bases, leaving 9 bases of the junction unmatched. This CDR3 has 16 residues. Germline CDR1 is LNHDA and CDR2 is SQIVND (reference sequence). The chain's CDR3 is CASTIRDRGLDTEAFF. For the CDR3, the DNA is TGTGCCAGTACAATTAGGGACAGGGGGCTTGACACTGAAGCTTTCTTT.

The CDR3 here is CASSIQSSGAPYEQYF. As DNA, the CDR3 is TGTGCCAGTAGTATACAGTCTAGCGGGGCCCCCTACGAGCAGTACTTC. V gene TRBV19 combines with J gene TRBJ2-7; 9 nucleotides line up with TRBD2. V trimming: 2 bases; J trimming: 2 bases; junction bases outside the gene matches: 7. The CDR3 has 16 residues. The V gene's germline CDR1 is LNHDA and CDR2 SQIVND (reference sequence). The full variable domain, its missing parts supplied by reference TRBV19 and TRBJ2-7, is DGGITQSPKYLFRKEGQNVTLSCEQNLNHDAMYWYRQDPGQGLRLIYYSQIVNDFQKGDIAEGYSVSREKKESFPLTVTSAQKNPTAFYLCASSIQSSGAPYEQYFGPGTRLTVT.

V is TRBV5-4 and J is TRBJ1-1; D not resolved. V was pared by 5 bases and J by 0 bases, with 17 bases between. The CDR3 totals 16 residues. Germline V gene data show CDR1 as SGHNT and CDR2 as YYREEE (reference sequence). In nucleotides, the CDR3 is TGTGCCAGCAGTTCAGGCGGAGGAGCTTTGAACACTGAAGCTTTCTTT. Encoded protein: CASSSGGGALNTEAFF.